Listed here is a single T cell receptor (beta chain). The sample belongs to a study of blood T cell repertoires in COVID-19. Assay used: immunoSEQ multiplex PCR; TCRdb lists only in-frame clones, some missing. The data show approximately 170,000 clones, almost 85% seen once. The receptor's source is a woman over 75 with COVID-19, enrolled during active disease. The sample consisted of peripheral blood.

This CDR3 reads CASSFARYNEQFF. CDR3 nucleotides: TGTGCCAGCAGCTTCGCCAGGTACAATGAGCAGTTCTTC. This chain links TRBV5-6 with TRBJ2-1; D uncertain. Germline assignment: CDR1 SGHDT and CDR2 YYEEEE. V lost 2 bases, J lost 4 bases, and 7 bases lay in between. The CDR3 length is 13 residues.